This TCR beta chain was captured by sequencing in a study of shared clonotypes between healthy human individuals. Study overall: Donors had three CD4 naive, three CD4 memory, two CD8 naive and one CD8 memory plate apiece.

Sequencing used immunoSEQ multiplex PCR; TCRdb keeps in-frame clones, though not all of them. The sample lists 600,000 to 700,000 clones, roughly 72% occurring once. The germline V and J ends were trimmed by 5 bases and 8 bases, with 16 bases remaining between them. The CDR3 covers 14 residues. Germline V gene data show CDR1 as SGHNT and CDR2 as YENEEA. Whole-study findings and limits: Clonotype sharing across donors was expected to vary with sequencing depth. A reduction in generation probabilities was seen for non-shared clonotypes relative to those shared by all four donors.

In its sample, this clone was seen once. No antigen is known for it. The receptor's source is a woman aged 30 to 39 in good health. The rearrangement joins TRBV11-3 to TRBJ2-1; tentatively, D is TRBD1 (6 bases). The source material was memory CD4+ T cells sorted from blood. This sample's subset: CD45RA-negative fraction. The DNA of the CDR3 is TGTGCCAGCAGCGGGACACCCTTAGGGTATGAGCAGTTCTTC. It specifies CASSGTPLGYEQFF.